The 18 T cell receptor beta chains below come from one sample, sequenced in a study of T-cell memory formation after mild COVID-19 (dated by TCRdb to the early 2020s). Libraries were made using 5' RACE. TCRdb records Illumina NovaSeq 6000 as the sequencer. The raw public reads went through TCRdb reprocessing: fastp at Q25, MiXCR clone calling, in-frame beta chains kept. All rows with the same CDR3 protein become a single entry with the most common DNA and genes. Counted in this sample were 110,000 or so distinct CDR3 sequences; about 24% of them appeared once. Around 41% of the sample rests with the top ten. Sequencing input: PBMCs or a T cell subset sorted from them (not recorded which). The receptors shown here come from a man younger than 35 who had mild COVID-19 (a few samples of this study predate the infection). The sample titles of this study are shuffled in the database, so cell type and time point are left out; the donor was told from shared clones.

Ten or more counts support this clonotype. V gene TRBV7-9 combines with J gene TRBJ1-1; D remains ambiguous. The CDR3 consists of 14 residues. Germline V gene sequence: CDR1 SEHNR, CDR2 FQNEAQ (reference sequence). V was cut by 5 bases and J by 1 base, with 11 bases left in between. The CDR3 DNA reads TGTGCCAGCAGCGCCCCAACATCGAACACTGAAGCTTTCTTT. It codes for CASSAPTSNTEAFF.

J is TRBJ2-7 and V is TRBV11-2; tentatively, D is TRBD1 (5 bases). Deletions cut 5 bases from V and 2 bases from J, with 10 bases between. CDR3 length equals 13 residues. The V gene's germline CDR1 is SGHAT and CDR2 FQNNGV. CDR3 region: CASSPDMTYEQYF. CDR3 bases: TGTGCCAGCAGCCCGGACATGACCTACGAGCAGTACTTC.

This clonotype has just a few counts. This chain links TRBV5-1 with TRBJ2-3; D perhaps matches TRBD1 (6 bases). Trimming shortened V by 0 bases and J by 0 bases, and 17 bases separated the two germline ends. The CDR3 consists of 18 residues. Germline CDR1 and CDR2: SGHRS and YFSETQ. The CDR3, as DNA: TGCGCCAGCAGCTTGGAGTTAATCGGGACATCTAGCACAGATACGCAGTATTTT. Its translation: CASSLELIGTSSTDTQYF.

The CDR3 spells CASSEGVRGSGNTIYF. The DNA for the CDR3 is TGTGCCAGCAGCGAAGGGGTCCGGGGATCCGGAAACACCATATATTTT. The chain is built from TRBV7-7 and TRBJ1-3; weak D call: TRBD1 (5 bases). Trimming removed 5 bases at V and 4 bases at J, with 18 bases between. Germline values: CDR1 SSHAT, CDR2 FNYEAQ (reference sequence). The CDR3 is 16 amino acids.

This clonotype was detected a few times. The V gene is TRBV12-3 or TRBV12-4, the J gene TRBJ2-3; TRBD2 is a possible D gene (5 bases). Deletions cut 1 base from V and 2 bases from J, with 16 bases between. CDR3 size: 17 residues. This CDR3 reads CASSLGYGLLLTDTQYF. The CDR3 bases are TGTGCCAGCAGTTTAGGTTACGGACTCCTCCTCACAGATACGCAGTATTTT.

The chain employs TRBV24-1 and TRBJ1-5; D gene ambiguous. The CDR3 length is 15 residues. Germline V gene lookup returns CDR1 KGHDR and CDR2 SFDVKD. The V end lost 3 bases, the J end lost 0 bases, and 8 bases lay between the germline ends. The chain's CDR3 is CATSDGVYSNQPQHF. As DNA, the CDR3 is TGTGCCACCAGTGATGGGGTATATAGCAATCAGCCCCAGCATTTT.

This clonotype was counted between two and nine times. The gene calls are TRBV20-1 and TRBJ2-7; D perhaps matches TRBD1 (6 bases). CDR3 length: 15 amino acids. Germline V gene sequence: CDR1 DFQATT, CDR2 SNEGSKA (reference sequence). V was shortened by 0 bases and J by 0 bases, with 12 bases between the two germline ends. DNA of the CDR3: TGCAGTGCTAGAGATCTGGCAGGGGCCTCCTACGAGCAGTACTTC. Translation: CSARDLAGASYEQYF.

This clonotype has just a few counts. The J gene is TRBJ1-3, the V gene TRBV20-1; 11 bases line up with TRBD1. The ends lost 3 bases at V and 4 bases at J; junction bases unmatched: 5. This CDR3 region has 15 residues. The germline gives CDR1 DFQATT, CDR2 SNEGSKA (reference sequence). The CDR3 sequence: CSARRGQGEGNTIYF. The DNA of the CDR3 is TGCAGTGCTAGGCGGGGACAGGGGGAAGGAAACACCATATATTTT.

This clonotype was observed a handful of times. The chain has TRBV4-1 and TRBJ1-5; D is possibly TRBD1 (5 bases). The V gene's germline CDR1 is MGHRA and CDR2 YSYEKL. V was clipped by 8 bases and J by 5 bases, with 13 bases between them. This CDR3 is built from 13 residues. CDR3: CASGRDGDQPQHF. CDR3 in DNA: TGCGCCAGCGGGAGGGACGGTGATCAGCCCCAGCATTTT.

The chain carries TRBV6-5 and TRBJ2-3, with D perhaps TRBD1 (6 bases). V lost 4 bases to trimming and J lost 4 bases, with 9 bases between them. Germline CDR1 reads MNHEY; CDR2 reads SVGAGI. The CDR3 length is 13 residues. The CDR3 spells CASSFSGADTQYF. The CDR3 coding sequence is TGTGCCAGCAGTTTCTCAGGGGCAGATACGCAGTATTTT.

This clonotype was seen many times. The chain recombines TRBV6-5 with TRBJ1-5, with TRBD1 as a possible D gene (5 bases). Looked up from germline, CDR1 is MNHEY and CDR2 is SVGAGI. The CDR3 length is 18 residues. The V gene lost 0 bases and the J gene lost 7 bases, with 22 bases spanning the gap. The CDR3 region has the DNA TGTGCCAGCAGTTACTCGAGGGGTGTCGGTGACACACAGCAGCCCCAGCATTTT. Translated, it gives CASSYSRGVGDTQQPQHF.

V usage is TRBV7-8 and J usage is TRBJ2-3, with D perhaps being TRBD1 or TRBD2 (6 bases each). V was trimmed by 5 bases and J by 2 bases, leaving 17 bases between them. The CDR3 extends over 16 amino acids. The germline V gene encodes CDR1 SGHVS and CDR2 FQNEAQ. CDR3 sequence: CASSRHYGGNTDTQYF. CDR3 coding DNA: TGTGCCAGCAGCAGACACTACGGGGGCAACACAGATACGCAGTATTTT. The full variable domain, rest sourced from reference TRBV7-8 and TRBJ2-3, is GAGVSQSPRYKVAKRGQDVALRCDPISGHVSLFWYQQALGQGPEFLTYFQNEAQLDKSGLPSDRFFAERPEGSVSTLKIQRTQQEDSAVYLCASSRHYGGNTDTQYFGPGTRLTVL.

The rearrangement uses TRBV6-2 or TRBV6-3 and TRBJ1-1; the D is unclear. The V gene's germline CDR1 is MNHEY and CDR2 SVGEGT. The CDR3 is made up of 16 amino acids. Trimming shortened V by 2 bases and J by 4 bases, and 17 bases separated the two germline ends. The CDR3 loop is CASSYAAVSMGTEAFF. The CDR3 coding sequence is TGTGCCAGCAGTTACGCGGCGGTCTCAATGGGCACTGAAGCTTTCTTT.

This clonotype has a handful of counts. This sequence may be a read error, since a much larger clone differs from it by one base. The chain recombines TRBV29-1 with TRBJ1-1; D call uncertain. The V end lost 6 bases, the J end lost 0 bases, and 8 bases lay between the germline ends. Germline assignment: CDR1 SQVTM and CDR2 ANQGSEA. The length of the CDR3 is 12 residues. In DNA, the CDR3 is TGCAGCGTCGCATTTATGAACACTGAAGCTTTCTTT. Translating it yields CSVAFMNTEAFF.

This sequence joins TRBV2 and TRBJ2-5; TRBD2 aligns across 9 bases. Trimming at V came to 6 bases and at J to 5 bases, leaving 13 bases not matched to a gene. This CDR3 spans 16 amino acids. The germline CDR1 and CDR2 sequences are SNHLY and FYNNEI. CDR3 amino acids: CASREVERGDSETQYF. The CDR3 nucleotides read TGTGCCAGCAGGGAGGTCGAGCGGGGGGACAGTGAGACCCAGTACTTC.

This clonotype was counted only a few times. The chain carries TRBV28 and TRBJ1-1; D is perhaps TRBD1 (5 bases). The V end lost 3 bases, the J end lost 10 bases, and 15 bases lay between the germline ends. This CDR3 contains 13 residues. The germline gives CDR1 MDHEN, CDR2 SYDVKM. CDR3 coding DNA: TGTGCCAGCAGTTTTACAGGACGAACCAGAGCTTTCTTT. This codes for CASSFTGRTRAFF.

The CDR3 region is CASSARGGASTDTQYF. CDR3 bases: TGTGCCAGCAGCGCCCGAGGGGGGGCTAGCACAGATACGCAGTATTTT. J is TRBJ2-3 and V is TRBV9; D possibly corresponds to TRBD2 (7 bases). The CDR3 is 16 residues long. V gave up 3 bases and J gave up 0 bases, with 14 bases separating them. Germline CDR1 and CDR2: SGDLS and YYNGEE.

This clonotype was detected ten times or more. The rearrangement joins TRBV7-9 to TRBJ2-1, with a tentative D call TRBD2 (7 bases). Between the trimmed V and J ends, which lost 1 base and 5 bases, there was a span of 12 bases. Germline V lookup: CDR1 SEHNR, CDR2 FQNEAQ (reference sequence). This CDR3 has 15 amino acids. The CDR3 sequence is CASSLGGGDHNEQFF. As DNA, the CDR3 is TGTGCCAGCAGCTTAGGAGGGGGGGACCACAATGAGCAGTTCTTC.